This is a list of T cell receptor beta chains from one sample in a study of Ad26.COV2.S vaccination and SARS-CoV-2 variants. Libraries were prepared by immunoSEQ multiplex PCR; TCRdb keeps only in-frame clonotypes and omits some of them. The profile covers 410,000 or so clones, with 92% appearing a single time and roughly 1.7% taken by the ten largest. The source was peripheral blood, collected in a trial of Ad26.COV2.S vaccine versus placebo. The source is a person between 18 and 65 years old who received the Ad26.COV2.S COVID-19 vaccine or a placebo. CDR3s include the opening cysteine and the closing phenylalanine or tryptophan. D genes are given only for firm matches. Some rows have no size entry. The others give once, few or many, or a class for an expanded clone.

j_call	v_call	clone_size	d_call	cdr3_nt	cdr3_aa
TRBJ2-6	TRBV4-3	.	.	TGCGCCAGCAGCCAAGAGCATAGCTCTGGGGCCAACGTCCTGACTTTC	CASSQEHSSGANVLTF
TRBJ1-2	TRBV4-1	.	.	TGCGCCAGCAGCCAAGATTTGATAGGGGCTGGTCGGGGCTACACCTTC	CASSQDLIGAGRGYTF
TRBJ2-5	TRBV6-5	.	.	TGTGCCAGCAGTTACACCGGGGCCCAAGAGACCCAGTACTTC	CASSYTGAQETQYF
TRBJ2-7	TRBV3-1/TRBV3-2	.	TRBD1	TGTGCCAGCAGCCGGGACAGCTACGAGCAGTACTTC	CASSRDSYEQYF
TRBJ1-5	TRBV19	.	.	TGTGCCAGTAGCCATGTTCCGGCAGGGATGGTTCAGCCCCAGCATTTT	CASSHVPAGMVQPQHF
TRBJ2-1	TRBV5-1	.	TRBD1	TGCGCCAGCAGCTTGCAGGGGGCGAGGAACAATGAGCAGTTCTTC	CASSLQGARNNEQFF
TRBJ2-5	TRBV19	.	.	TGTGCCAGTAGTCCAAGCGCAGGGGTGATAGAGACCCAGTACTTC	CASSPSAGVIETQYF
TRBJ2-1	TRBV6-2/TRBV6-3	.	.	TGTGCCAGCAGTTATGGTGGGATGGGCTCCTACAATGAGCAGTTCTTC	CASSYGGMGSYNEQFF
TRBJ1-1	TRBV2	.	.	TGTGCCAGCAGTGAAGCGTTTCGCAGGGTGACTGAAGCTTTCTTT	CASSEAFRRVTEAFF
TRBJ1-4	TRBV9	once	.	TGTGCCAGCAGCGCAACGGGGCTGGTTGAGGAAAAACTGTTTTTT	CASSATGLVEEKLFF
TRBJ1-4	TRBV5-1	.	.	TGCGCCAGCAGCCAAACAGGGTCGAGGACTAATGAAAAACTGTTTTTT	CASSQTGSRTNEKLFF
TRBJ1-6	TRBV7-2	.	.	TGTGCCAGCAGCCCTCGGGGCAATTCACCCCTCCACTTT	CASSPRGNSPLHF
TRBJ2-1	TRBV27	.	.	TGTGCCAGCAGTTTAGGGGGAGGAACGCAGTTCTTC	CASSLGGGTQFF
TRBJ2-7	TRBV3-1/TRBV3-2	once	.	TGTGCCAGCAGCCAGGGGTACGAGCAGTACTTC	CASSQGYEQYF
TRBJ1-1	TRBV2	few	TRBD1	TGTGCCAGCAGACTGGGACAGGGGGAGACTGAAGCTTTCTTT	CASRLGQGETEAFF
TRBJ1-4	TRBV5-1	.	.	TGCGCCAGCAGGCTGCCAGGGGTCGAAAAACTGTTTTTT	CASRLPGVEKLFF
TRBJ1-6	TRBV7-9	.	.	TGTGCCAGCAGCTTACGGGGGGTTGAGAGCTCCTATAATTCACCCCTCCACTTT	CASSLRGVESSYNSPLHF
TRBJ1-1	TRBV30	.	.	TGTGCCTGGAGACCCCCCGACAGACAGACTGAAGCTTTCTTT	CAWRPPDRQTEAFF
TRBJ2-1	TRBV7-7	.	.	TGTGCCAGCAGCTTAAACAACGGAGCCTACAATGAGCAGTTCTTC	CASSLNNGAYNEQFF
TRBJ1-1	TRBV2	.	.	TGTGCCAGCACTCAAACAGGGCGTAGTGAAGCTTTCTTT	CASTQTGRSEAFF
TRBJ2-1	TRBV18	.	TRBD1	TGTGCCAGCTCAAGCCGGGACAGGGTCTACAATGAGCAGTTCTTC	CASSSRDRVYNEQFF
TRBJ1-5	TRBV6-6	.	.	TGTGCCAGCAGTTACTCGATCGGTCAGCCCCAGCATTTT	CASSYSIGQPQHF
TRBJ2-7	TRBV6-2/TRBV6-3	.	TRBD1	TGTGCCAGCAGTTATGACAGGGACTACGAGCAGTACTTC	CASSYDRDYEQYF
TRBJ2-7	TRBV27	once	.	TGTGCCAGCAGATGGGGTATAACAGGGACCTACGAGCAGTACTTC	CASRWGITGTYEQYF
TRBJ2-1	TRBV11-3	.	.	TGTGCCAGCAGCCCCAGGGACGGGGTACATGAGCAGTTCTTC	CASSPRDGVHEQFF
TRBJ1-6	TRBV4-3	.	.	TGCGCCAGCAGCCAAGGGAGGGCCTATAATTCACCCCTCCACTTT	CASSQGRAYNSPLHF
TRBJ2-2	TRBV25-1	.	.	TGTGCCAGCAGTGAGCAGGGGTACCCCGGGGAGCTGTTTTTT	CASSEQGYPGELFF
TRBJ2-5	TRBV9	.	.	TGTGCCAGCAGCTTCACCCAAGAGACCCAGTACTTC	CASSFTQETQYF
TRBJ1-2	TRBV7-9	.	TRBD1	TGTGCCAGCAGCAGACCGGGACAGAAGAACTATGGCTACACCTTC	CASSRPGQKNYGYTF
TRBJ1-1	TRBV7-9	.	.	TGTGCCAGCAGCTTACATCCCTTGGACACTGAAGCTTTCTTT	CASSLHPLDTEAFF
TRBJ2-7	TRBV5-6	.	TRBD2	TGTGCCAGCAGCCTCTCTAGCGGGGGGCACGCCTACGAGCAGTACTTC	CASSLSSGGHAYEQYF
TRBJ2-3	TRBV6-4	.	.	TGTGCCAGCAGTGGGTCGAGGGGGGGATCAACAGATACGCAGTATTTT	CASSGSRGGSTDTQYF
TRBJ2-2	TRBV25-1	.	TRBD1	TGTGCCAGCAGTGAATCGGACAGGGCCCCGGGCACCGGGGAGCTGTTTTTT	CASSESDRAPGTGELFF
TRBJ1-3	TRBV7-9	.	.	TGTGCCAGCAGCTTAGCTCCCGGGATAAAAAACACCATATATTTT	CASSLAPGIKNTIYF
TRBJ2-1	TRBV12-3/TRBV12-4	.	.	TGTGCCAGCAGAGGGACGGAAAACAATGAGCAGTTCTTC	CASRGTENNEQFF
TRBJ1-2	TRBV28	.	TRBD1	TGTGCCAGCAGTTCCCCCCCCAAACAGGGGGAATATGGCTACACCTTC	CASSSPPKQGEYGYTF
TRBJ1-1	TRBV19	.	.	TGTGCCAGCCAAACCGACGGGTTCATGAACACTGAAGCTTTCTTT	CASQTDGFMNTEAFF
TRBJ2-5	TRBV18	.	.	TGTGCCAGCTCACCGGAGGGGGATCTCGAGACCCAGTACTTC	CASSPEGDLETQYF
TRBJ1-2	TRBV14	.	.	TGTGCCAGCAGCCAAGGGGTAGGACCGGGCTATGGCTACACCTTC	CASSQGVGPGYGYTF
TRBJ2-3	TRBV7-6	.	.	TGTGCCAGCAGCTTAGTTGTCAGGGGAAAACGCACAGATACGCAGTATTTT	CASSLVVRGKRTDTQYF
TRBJ1-6	TRBV20-1	once	.	TGCAGTGCTAGTATTACCAGGTCCGATAATTCACCCCTCCACTTT	CSASITRSDNSPLHF
TRBJ2-1	TRBV18	.	.	TGTGCCAGCTCACCAAAGGGACCTAATTCCCCCAATGAGCAGTTCTTC	CASSPKGPNSPNEQFF
TRBJ2-2	TRBV27	.	TRBD2	TGTGCCAGCAGTTTCGCTAGCGGGGGGGCCGGGGTCACCGGGGAGCTGTTTTTT	CASSFASGGAGVTGELFF
TRBJ2-1	TRBV3-1/TRBV3-2	.	TRBD2	TGTGCCAGCAGCCTCCTAGCGGGGGGGCCTAGTGAGCAGTTCTTC	CASSLLAGGPSEQFF
TRBJ1-5	TRBV6-5	.	.	TGTGCCACCCTAATCCGGGAGTTTAATCAGCCCCAGCATTTT	CATLIREFNQPQHF
TRBJ2-1	TRBV10-3	.	TRBD1	TGTGTCATCAGCCAGACAGGGACAATTCTAGGGGGTGAGCAGTTCTTC	CVISQTGTILGGEQFF